This T cell receptor beta chain was obtained from a study of blood T cell repertoires in COVID-19. Germline V gene data show CDR1 as WNHNN and CDR2 as SYGVQD (reference sequence). The CDR3 extends over 13 amino acids. Trimming took off 5 bases at V and 2 bases at J, with 7 bases between the two ends. TCRdb keeps only in-frame clones here, not all; method: immunoSEQ multiplex PCR. This sample yields 200,000 to 300,000 clones, of which about 90% are seen a single time; less than 4% belongs to the top ten. The sample consisted of PBMCs or T cells enriched from blood (not recorded which). The chain carries TRBV10-1 and TRBJ2-1; D might be TRBD2 (5 bases). This receptor was identified in a woman in her thirties or forties with acute COVID-19. The CDR3 loop is CASSPGAYNEQFF. CDR3 nucleotides: TGCGCCAGCAGTCCCGGGGCCTACAATGAGCAGTTCTTC.